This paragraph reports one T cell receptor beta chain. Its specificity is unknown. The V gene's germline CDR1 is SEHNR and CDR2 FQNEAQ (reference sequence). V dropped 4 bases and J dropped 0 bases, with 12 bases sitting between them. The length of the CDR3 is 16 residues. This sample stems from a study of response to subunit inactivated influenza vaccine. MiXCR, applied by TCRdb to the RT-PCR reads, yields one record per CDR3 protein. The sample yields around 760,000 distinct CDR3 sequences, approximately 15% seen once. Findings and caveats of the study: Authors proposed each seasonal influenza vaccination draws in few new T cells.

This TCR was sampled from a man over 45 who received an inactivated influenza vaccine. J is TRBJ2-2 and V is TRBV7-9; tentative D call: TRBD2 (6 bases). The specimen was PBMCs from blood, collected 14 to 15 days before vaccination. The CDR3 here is CASSSGTPPNTGELFF. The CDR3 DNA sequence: TGTGCCAGCAGCTCTGGGACTCCTCCGAACACCGGGGAGCTGTTTTTT.